One and the same sample provided the 21 T cell receptor beta chains below, sequenced in a study of cytomegalovirus exposure and HLA in healthy donors. 60 Vbeta and 13 Jbeta primers were used in PCR. Assay used: immunoSEQ multiplex PCR; TCRdb lists only in-frame clones, some missing. The table records roughly 150,000 clones, about 75% of them present only once. Sequenced input: PBMCs. Receptor source: a female donor in good health and CMV-seronegative.

The rearrangement uses TRBV15 and TRBJ2-7, with TRBD1 identical over 9 bases. This CDR3 region has 16 residues. V shed 1 base, J shed 2 bases, and the junction held 6 bases outside the gene matches. Germline CDR1 is LNHNV and CDR2 is YYDKDF (reference sequence). The CDR3 region has the DNA TGTGCCACCAGCAGAGTTTCGACAGGGGGACCCTACGAGCAGTACTTC. Its protein is CATSRVSTGGPYEQYF. Full variable domain (rest looked up from reference TRBV15 and TRBJ2-7): DAMVIQNPRYQVTQFGKPVTLSCSQTLNHNVMYWYQQKSSQAPKLLFHYYDKDFNNEADTPDNFQSRRPNTSFCFLDIRSPGLGDTAMYLCATSRVSTGGPYEQYFGPGTRLTVT.

This clone was detected a few times. The rearrangement joins TRBV28 to TRBJ1-3; D remains ambiguous. Per the germline V gene, CDR1 is MDHEN and CDR2 is SYDVKM. Trimming shortened V by 4 bases and J by 0 bases, and 10 bases separated the two germline ends. The CDR3 totals 15 residues. CDR3 bases: TGTGCCAGCAGTTCGAGCGGCAGCTCTGGAAACACCATATATTTT. Protein: CASSSSGSSGNTIYF.

The chain is built from TRBV7-3 and TRBJ2-2; perhaps TRBD2 as D (5 bases). V was pared by 6 bases and J by 0 bases, with 8 bases between. Looked up from germline, CDR1 is SGHTA and CDR2 is FQGTGA. The CDR3 sequence is 14 residues long. Here the CDR3 reads CASRLTTNTGELFF. Written as DNA, the CDR3 is TGTGCCAGCAGGTTGACTACGAACACCGGGGAGCTGTTTTTT.

The gene calls are TRBV9 and TRBJ2-1, with 12 bases matching TRBD2. CDR1 SGDLS and CDR2 YYNGEE come from the germline V gene. V gave up 4 bases and J gave up 3 bases; unmatched junction bases: 5. The CDR3 covers 16 residues. This CDR3 is CASSPRLAGVYNEQFF. The CDR3 DNA reads TGTGCCAGCAGCCCCCGACTAGCGGGAGTCTACAATGAGCAGTTCTTC.

V gene TRBV9 combines with J gene TRBJ2-5; TRBD2 agrees at 9 bases. V lost 0 bases to trimming and J lost 4 bases; unmatched junction nucleotides: 7. The CDR3 sequence is 16 residues long. Germline values: CDR1 SGDLS, CDR2 YYNGEE. CDR3 in DNA: TGTGCCAGCAGCGTAGGGGGGCGGGGGGGCGCAGAGACCCAGTACTTC. Protein product: CASSVGGRGGAETQYF. Together with reference TRBV9 and TRBJ2-5, the CDR3 gives the full variable domain: DSGVTQTPKHLITATGQRVTLRCSPRSGDLSVYWYQQSLDQGLQFLIQYYNGEERAKGNILERFSAQQFPDLHSELNLSSLELGDSALYFCASSVGGRGGAETQYFGPGTRLLVL.

The rearrangement links TRBV2 to TRBJ2-1; the match to TRBD2 covers 8 bases. This CDR3 is 12 amino acids long. Trimming at V came to 4 bases and at J to 11 bases, leaving 4 bases not matched to a gene. Germline assignment: CDR1 SNHLY and CDR2 FYNNEI. CDR3 coding DNA: TGTGCCAGCAGTGTGCGTAGCGGGAAGCAGTTCTTC. Translation gives CASSVRSGKQFF.

The CDR3 loop is CASSFGWPSDNTQYF. The CDR3 bases are TGCGCCAGCAGCTTCGGGTGGCCGTCCGATAATACGCAGTATTTT. The chain combines TRBV5-1 with TRBJ2-3; D uncertain. This CDR3 has 15 residues. The V end was cut by 2 bases, the J end by 7 bases, with 17 bases between. The germline V gene encodes CDR1 SGHRS and CDR2 YFSETQ.

The chain joins TRBV5-1 to TRBJ2-3, with 7 bases identical to TRBD2. In germline, CDR1 is SGHRS, CDR2 YFSETQ. The CDR3 runs 16 residues. The V segment lost 4 bases and the J segment 0 bases; nucleotides outside the gene matches: 8. The CDR3: CASSPEGGSSTDTQYF. CDR3 in DNA: TGCGCCAGCAGCCCCGAGGGAGGGTCTAGCACAGATACGCAGTATTTT. Based on the CDR3 plus reference TRBV5-1 and TRBJ2-3, the full variable domain is KAGVTQTPRYLIKTRGQQVTLSCSPISGHRSVSWYQQTPGQGLQFLFEYFSETQRNKGNFPGRFSGRQFSNSRSEMNVSTLELGDSALYLCASSPEGGSSTDTQYFGPGTRLTVL.

The CDR3 loop reads CASSQAGILSQHF. The CDR3 DNA sequence: TGTGCCAGCAGCCAGGCGGGGATCTTGTCCCAGCATTTT. V and J are TRBV14 and TRBJ1-5, with D hard to call. Germline lookup yields CDR1 SGHDN and CDR2 FVKESK. The V end lost 3 bases, the J end lost 11 bases, and 14 bases lay between the germline ends. This CDR3 region has 13 residues.

The rearrangement joins TRBV30 to TRBJ2-3; D is possibly TRBD2 (6 bases). Germline V gene lookup returns CDR1 GTSNPN and CDR2 SVGIG (reference sequence). This CDR3 is 15 amino acids long. Trimming removed 5 bases from V and 0 bases from J, with 15 bases in between. Written as DNA, the CDR3 is TGTGCCTGGGAGACGGTCGGGGGAAGCACAGATACGCAGTATTTT. Residues: CAWETVGGSTDTQYF. The full variable domain, with the rest looked up from reference TRBV30 and TRBJ2-3, is SQTIHQWPATLVQPVGSPLSLECTVEGTSNPNLYWYRQAAGRGLQLLFYSVGIGQISSEVPQNLSASRPQDRQFILSSKKLLLSDSGFYLCAWETVGGSTDTQYFGPGTRLTVL.

The chain employs TRBV6-5 and TRBJ1-2; TRBD1 matches 7 bases. The CDR3 loop spans 15 amino acids. Germline loops: CDR1 MNHEY, CDR2 SVGAGI. V lost 6 bases and J lost 1; bases outside the gene matches: 8. Written as DNA, the CDR3 is TGTGCCAGCAGGCCTTCGGGACAGAATAACTATGGCTACACCTTC. Translating it yields CASRPSGQNNYGYTF.

This clone was seen a single time. The chain employs TRBV25-1 and TRBJ2-3, with 7 bases fitting TRBD1. The junction had 2 bases not matched to a gene; V was cut back by 3 bases and J by 2 bases. Per germline, CDR1 MGHDK and CDR2 SYGVNS. The CDR3 length is 14 residues. CDR3 sequence: CASSEGTVTDTQYF. The CDR3 nucleotides are TGTGCCAGCAGTGAGGGGACAGTCACAGATACGCAGTATTTT.

The chain uses TRBV7-9 and TRBJ1-6; no definite D call. The CDR3 covers 16 residues. The V end lost 5 bases, the J end lost 5 bases, and 16 bases lay between the germline ends. The germline gives CDR1 SEHNR, CDR2 FQNEAQ (reference sequence). CDR3 nucleotide sequence: TGTGCCAGCAGCCCGATTGGAGGAGGGAATAATTCACCCCTCCACTTT. It specifies CASSPIGGGNNSPLHF. Full variable domain (remainder filled in from reference TRBV7-9 and TRBJ1-6): DTGVSQNPRHKITKRGQNVTFRCDPISEHNRLYWYRQTLGQGPEFLTYFQNEAQLEKSRLLSDRFSAERPKGSFSTLEIQRTEQGDSAMYLCASSPIGGGNNSPLHFGNGTRLTVT.

This chain joins TRBV19 and TRBJ1-5; D gene uncertain. This CDR3 spans 16 amino acids. Looked up from germline, CDR1 is LNHDA and CDR2 is SQIVND (reference sequence). Trimming took off 6 bases at V and 0 bases at J, with 15 bases between the two ends. This CDR3 is CASRSGVFDSNQPQHF. DNA of the CDR3: TGTGCCAGTAGATCCGGTGTATTCGATAGCAATCAGCCCCAGCATTTT.

The rearrangement links TRBV12-5 to TRBJ2-2; the match to TRBD1 covers 7 bases. CDR3 length: 16 amino acids. Germline CDR1 reads LGHNT; CDR2 reads FRNRAP. The junction had 5 bases not matched to a gene; V was cut back by 0 bases and J by 4 bases. CDR3 sequence (DNA): TGTGCTAGTGGTTTGGTAACAGGGGTAGCCACCGGGGAGCTGTTTTTT. It yields the protein CASGLVTGVATGELFF.

This clone occurred a few times. The chain couples TRBV2 to TRBJ2-7; tentative D call: TRBD2 (6 bases). Germline CDR1 reads SNHLY; CDR2 reads FYNNEI. The CDR3 contains 15 residues. Trimming removed 2 bases from V and 1 base from J, with 12 bases in between. In DNA form, the CDR3 reads TGTGCCAGCAGTGAACGGCTAGCGACTTCCTACGAGCAGTACTTC. Its translation: CASSERLATSYEQYF.

The rearrangement links TRBV2 to TRBJ2-3; 10 bases match TRBD2. The CDR3 contains 15 residues. V dropped 6 bases and J dropped 1; count of bases not matched to a gene: 4. Germline loops: CDR1 SNHLY, CDR2 FYNNEI. This CDR3 is CASRIGTSGTDTQYF. As DNA, the CDR3 is TGTGCCAGCAGAATCGGGACTAGCGGCACAGATACGCAGTATTTT.

The rearrangement uses TRBV6-6 and TRBJ1-1; D gene uncertain. Trimming took 0 bases from V and 0 from J, leaving 5 bases between them. Germline V gene data show CDR1 as MNHNY and CDR2 as SVGAGI (reference sequence). This CDR3 spans 14 amino acids. In DNA form, the CDR3 reads TGTGCCAGCAGTTACTCGGCCGTGAACACTGAAGCTTTCTTT. Its protein product is CASSYSAVNTEAFF.

The chain has TRBV19 and TRBJ1-5; a possible D gene is TRBD1 (5 bases). This CDR3 has 15 amino acids. V shed 3 bases and J shed 7 bases, with 16 bases lying between them. Germline V lookup: CDR1 LNHDA, CDR2 SQIVND (reference sequence). CDR3 DNA sequence: TGTGCCAGTAGTATCGGGCAGGGTGGAGGGCAGCCCCAGCATTTT. It codes for CASSIGQGGGQPQHF.

The chain is built from TRBV11-2 and TRBJ2-1, with TRBD2 matching 8 bases. Germline CDR1 is SGHAT and CDR2 is FQNNGV. The CDR3 runs to 15 residues. J gave up 9 bases and V 5 bases, and 12 bases lay outside the gene matches. This chain's CDR3 is CASSPGRTSTPEQFF. DNA for the CDR3: TGTGCCAGCAGCCCAGGCAGGACTAGCACCCCTGAGCAGTTCTTC.

This clone appeared once. Other nucleotide sequences from this sample produce the same CDR3. The chain couples TRBV4-2 to TRBJ1-2; D is undetermined. CDR1 LGHNA and CDR2 YNFKEQ come from the germline V gene. This CDR3 is 17 amino acids long. The ends were cut back, 4 bases at V and 4 bases at J, with 22 bases in the middle. CDR3 sequence reads: CASSPATAGDGSYGYTF. DNA of the CDR3: TGTGCCAGCAGCCCAGCAACGGCGGGCGACGGTAGCTATGGCTACACCTTC.